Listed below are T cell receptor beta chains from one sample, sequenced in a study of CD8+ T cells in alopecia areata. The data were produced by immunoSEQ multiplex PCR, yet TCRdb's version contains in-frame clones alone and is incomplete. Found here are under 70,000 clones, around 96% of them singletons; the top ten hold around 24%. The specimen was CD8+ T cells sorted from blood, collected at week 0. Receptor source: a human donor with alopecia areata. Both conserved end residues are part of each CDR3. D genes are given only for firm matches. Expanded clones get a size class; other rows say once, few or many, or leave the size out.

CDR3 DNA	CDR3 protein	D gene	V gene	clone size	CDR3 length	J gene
TGTGCCAGTAGTCCGTGGTTGACGGGCCAAACGGGGGAGCAGTACTTC	CASSPWLTGQTGEQYF	NA	TRBV19	NA	16	TRBJ2-7
TGCAGCGTTGAGGGGTTGGGACAGTTCACCTACGAGCAGTACTTC	CSVEGLGQFTYEQYF	TRBD1	TRBV29-1	NA	15	TRBJ2-7
TGTGCCAGCAGCTTAGGGCTAGCTGGTACGCAGTATTTT	CASSLGLAGTQYF	NA	TRBV7-2	NA	13	TRBJ2-3
TGTGCCTGGACCCACACTGAAGCTTTCTTT	CAWTHTEAFF	NA	TRBV30	NA	10	TRBJ1-1
TGCGCCAGCAGCTTAACCCCCTACAGGGGTCTCACAGATACGCAGTATTTT	CASSLTPYRGLTDTQYF	TRBD1	TRBV5-1	NA	17	TRBJ2-3
TGTGCCAGCAGTTATGGAGGAAAACTGTTTTTT	CASSYGGKLFF	NA	TRBV6-5	NA	11	TRBJ1-4
TGTGCCAGCAGCCCCGGACGGGGGGACTCCTACAATGAGCAGTTCTTC	CASSPGRGDSYNEQFF	TRBD2	TRBV7-9	NA	16	TRBJ2-1
TGCAGCGCGGACAGGGGCCCCTATGGCTACACCTTC	CSADRGPYGYTF	TRBD1	TRBV29-1	NA	12	TRBJ1-2
TGTGCCAGCAGAAACGGAGTGGGCTACACCTTC	CASRNGVGYTF	NA	TRBV27	few	11	TRBJ1-2
TGTGCCAGCAGCTTAAGGTGGTCTGTAAGTCCCGGCGGCTACAATGAGCAGTTCTTC	CASSLRWSVSPGGYNEQFF	NA	TRBV7-8	NA	19	TRBJ2-1
TGTGCTAGCAGCTTAGGGCAGGGGACTGAAGCTTTCTTT	CASSLGQGTEAFF	NA	TRBV7-7	NA	13	TRBJ1-1
TGTGCCAGCAGCTCAGAGCGGACAGGGCTGGAGACCCAGTACTTC	CASSSERTGLETQYF	TRBD1	TRBV7-9	NA	15	TRBJ2-5
TGTGCCAGCAGCTACGGACCTTCCCCTGACAGGCCAAGTGGTGGCTACACCTTC	CASSYGPSPDRPSGGYTF	NA	TRBV13	NA	18	TRBJ1-2
TGTGCCACCAGCAGAGCTTTAGGCCGCCAAGAGACCCAGTACTTC	CATSRALGRQETQYF	NA	TRBV15	NA	15	TRBJ2-5
TGTGCCAGCAGCTACCAGGGAGAACCCCAGCATTTT	CASSYQGEPQHF	NA	TRBV7-9	NA	12	TRBJ1-5
TGTGCCAGCAGCTTACTGGGGCCGGGGGAAAACTATGGCTACACCTTC	CASSLLGPGENYGYTF	NA	TRBV7-3	NA	16	TRBJ1-2
TGTGCCAGCAGCTTAACCACGGGAAGCACTGAAGCTTTCTTT	CASSLTTGSTEAFF	NA	TRBV7-2	NA	14	TRBJ1-1
TGTGCCAGCAGCCCCTGGGACAGTGAAGCTTTCTTT	CASSPWDSEAFF	TRBD1	TRBV9	NA	12	TRBJ1-1
TGCGCCAGCAGCTTCTCCCCCGGCCCCCAGGGGACTAGCGGAAACGAGCAGTACTTC	CASSFSPGPQGTSGNEQYF	TRBD2	TRBV5-1	NA	19	TRBJ2-7
TGTGCCAGCAGCTTAATGGAGACCCCCCTTGTCGAGCAGTACTTC	CASSLMETPLVEQYF	NA	TRBV7-6	NA	15	TRBJ2-7
TGTGCCAGCAGCTTAGCTAGCGGGGGGACCACCCTTGAGCAGTTCTTC	CASSLASGGTTLEQFF	TRBD2	TRBV7-9	NA	16	TRBJ2-1
TGCAGCGTCGCCCCGAGGGGGTACAATGAGCAGTTCTTC	CSVAPRGYNEQFF	NA	TRBV29-1	NA	13	TRBJ2-1
TGTGCCAGCAGCTTGGGCTCGTCCAGGGTTGTCACTGAAGCTTTCTTT	CASSLGSSRVVTEAFF	NA	TRBV5-6	NA	16	TRBJ1-1
TGTGCCAGTAGTACTACCGGGACAGGGGCCCTCGAGCAGTACTTC	CASSTTGTGALEQYF	TRBD1	TRBV19	NA	15	TRBJ2-7
TGTGCCTGGAGTGCAGGGTTGGACACTGAAGCTTTCTTT	CAWSAGLDTEAFF	NA	TRBV30	once	13	TRBJ1-1
TGTGCCACCAGCAGGACTAGCGGGACTTCCACAGATACGCAGTATTTT	CATSRTSGTSTDTQYF	TRBD2	TRBV15	NA	16	TRBJ2-3
TGCAGCGTTGTGACTCCCAAAGGCGAGCAGTACTTC	CSVVTPKGEQYF	NA	TRBV29-1	NA	12	TRBJ2-7
TGTGCCATCAACCAGGGCAACAATGAGCAGTTCTTC	CAINQGNNEQFF	NA	TRBV10-3	NA	12	TRBJ2-1
TGTGCCGCGGGTGGGGGAACTACGCAGTATTTT	CAAGGGTTQYF	NA	TRBV25-1	NA	11	TRBJ2-3
TGCGCCAGCAGCCAAGATGGGGCAGGGGGGGACAATGAGCAGTTCTTC	CASSQDGAGGDNEQFF	NA	TRBV4-3	NA	16	TRBJ2-1
TGTGCCAGCAGTTTTGGTGGCTCACCTCTTTTCTTC	CASSFGGSPLFF	NA	TRBV28	NA	12	TRBJ2-1
TGTGCCAGCAGCCTTACTAGCGGGGGGGGGAATGAGCAGTTCTTC	CASSLTSGGGNEQFF	TRBD2	TRBV14	NA	15	TRBJ2-1
TGCGCCAGCAGCCAAGATCCGGGTGGGGGCACAGATACGCAGTATTTT	CASSQDPGGGTDTQYF	NA	TRBV4-1	NA	16	TRBJ2-3
TGTGCCAGCAGTCGGGGGCTGAACACTGAAGCTTTCTTT	CASSRGLNTEAFF	NA	TRBV5-6	NA	13	TRBJ1-1
TGTGCCAGCAGTGTAGACAGGACCTACGAGCAGTACTTC	CASSVDRTYEQYF	NA	TRBV6-1	NA	13	TRBJ2-7
TGTGCCAGCAGTTACTCGGGGGAGGACTACGAGCAGTACTTC	CASSYSGEDYEQYF	NA	TRBV6-6	NA	14	TRBJ2-7
TGTGCCAGCAGCTGGGAGGCCCTGGGACCCCTCCACTTT	CASSWEALGPLHF	NA	TRBV7-9	NA	13	TRBJ1-6
TGTGCCAGCAGCAATCAGAGGGAAAAACTGTTTTTT	CASSNQREKLFF	NA	TRBV13	NA	12	TRBJ1-4
TGTGCCAGCTCACCGGTGGGGTTGGTGGGCACTGAAGCTTTCTTT	CASSPVGLVGTEAFF	NA	TRBV18	NA	15	TRBJ1-1
TGTGCCAGCCTACCGCAATACACAGGGGGCACTGAAGCTTTCTTT	CASLPQYTGGTEAFF	TRBD1	TRBV6-5	NA	15	TRBJ1-1
TGTGCCAGCAGTGAAGGGGGACTAGCTAGGGCATACAATGAGCAGTTCTTC	CASSEGGLARAYNEQFF	TRBD2	TRBV2	NA	17	TRBJ2-1
TGCGCCAGCAGCCAAGACAGGGGGCTTAGCGGTGAGCAGTTCTTC	CASSQDRGLSGEQFF	TRBD1	TRBV4-3	NA	15	TRBJ2-1
TGTGCCAGCAGTGATGAGGCGGGCTCCTACGAGCAGTACTTC	CASSDEAGSYEQYF	NA	TRBV6-1	NA	14	TRBJ2-7
TGCGCCAGCAGCCAAGTGAAGAACGGAAACACCATATATTTT	CASSQVKNGNTIYF	NA	TRBV4-1	NA	14	TRBJ1-3
TGTGCCATCAGTGAGGTACAGGGGAATGAGCAGTTCTTC	CAISEVQGNEQFF	TRBD1	TRBV10-3	NA	13	TRBJ2-1